The 9 T cell receptor beta chains below all came from one sample that was sequenced in a study of shared clonotypes between healthy human individuals. This table comes from immunoSEQ multiplex PCR, and its TCRdb copy is limited to in-frame clones, with some not included. The top ten hold about 1.5% of the sample, which has about 1 million clones, more than 60% seen once. Sequenced sample: memory CD4+ T cells sorted from blood. The subset denotes: CD45RA-negative fraction. These receptor sequences come from a man aged 18 to 29 in good health.

With respect to this clone: Germline and junction disagree at one end, which may indicate a read error. The chain recombines TRBV7-9 with TRBJ2-7; possibly TRBD1 or TRBD2 for D (5 bases each). This CDR3 has 13 amino acids. CDR1 SEHNR and CDR2 FQNEAQ come from the germline V gene (reference sequence). CDR3 bases: TGTGCCAGCAGCGCCGGGACCCTGGGGTATCGGGACTTC. Translation: CASSAGTLGYRDF.

The chain joins TRBV6-5 to TRBJ1-6; 10 bases map to TRBD1. Per germline, CDR1 MNHEY and CDR2 SVGAGI. Losses at the gene ends were 0 bases for V and 9 bases for J; bases not matched to a gene: 5. This CDR3 has 16 amino acids. The CDR3 loop reads CASSYSWTGGGSPLHF. For the CDR3, the DNA is TGTGCCAGCAGTTACTCTTGGACAGGGGGAGGTTCACCCCTCCACTTT.

This clone was recorded many times. The chain has TRBV6-1 and TRBJ1-6; TRBD1 might be the D (6 bases). Germline V gives CDR1 MNHNS, CDR2 SASEGT. V was clipped by 0 bases and J by 6 bases, with 12 bases between them. CDR3 size: 16 residues. DNA of the CDR3: TGTGCCAGCAGTGAAGCGCGGTCCAGGGGTAATTCACCCCTCCACTTT. This gives the protein CASSEARSRGNSPLHF.

The chain carries TRBV21-1 and TRBJ2-5; TRBD1 reflects the table's D call only, with no check against the DNA. TRBV21-1 is tagged as a pseudogene. This CDR3 region has 18 residues. CDR3 in amino acids: CASSKAWGQANGQETQYF. In nucleotides, the CDR3 is TGTGCCAGCAGCAAAGCCTGGGGGCAGGCCAACGGACAAGAGACCCAGTACTTC.

This clone came up a few times. The chain carries TRBV7-2 and TRBJ2-1; the D call may be TRBD1 or TRBD2 (5 bases each). With 0 bases removed from V and 5 bases from J, the gap between germline ends came to 14 bases. This CDR3 has 16 amino acids. The germline gives CDR1 SGHTA, CDR2 FQGNSA. The DNA for the CDR3 is TGTGCCAGCAGCTTAGCGCAGGGACCCCAACACAATGAGCAGTTCTTC. Translated, it gives CASSLAQGPQHNEQFF.

The chain is built from TRBV6-1 and TRBJ1-5; 7 nucleotides match TRBD1. The CDR3 contains 13 residues. Germline V gene lookup returns CDR1 MNHNS and CDR2 SASEGT. V dropped 6 bases and J dropped 7; count of bases not matched to a gene: 6. CDR3 residues: CASSQGVEQPQHF. The DNA of the CDR3 is TGTGCCAGCAGCCAGGGGGTTGAGCAGCCCCAGCATTTT.

The rearrangement uses TRBV4-1 and TRBJ2-7; D call uncertain. Germline loops: CDR1 MGHRA, CDR2 YSYEKL. Trimming removed 1 base at V and 0 bases at J, with 16 bases between. CDR3 size: 17 residues. The CDR3 loop is CASSQVIWTFSSYEQYF. In DNA form, the CDR3 reads TGCGCCAGCAGCCAAGTTATCTGGACGTTCAGCTCCTACGAGCAGTACTTC.

In its sample, this clone was seen many times. The chain carries TRBV13 and TRBJ2-4, with D perhaps given as TRBD1 or TRBD2 (5 bases each). In germline, CDR1 is PRHDT, CDR2 FYEKMQ (reference sequence). CDR3 length equals 12 residues. The V gene lost 6 bases and the J gene lost 8 bases, with 11 bases spanning the gap. The CDR3 loop is CASSGGTDIQYF. The CDR3 DNA follows: TGTGCCAGCAGTGGGGGTACGGACATTCAGTACTTC.

The rearrangement links TRBV7-2 to TRBJ1-6, with TRBD1 matching 8 bases. The V gene end was trimmed by 5 bases and the J gene end by 7 bases; junction bases not matched to a gene: 10. There are 16 residues in the CDR3. Germline V CDR1 and CDR2: SGHTA, FQGNSA. The CDR3 bases are TGTGCCAGCAGCACTCAATCGACAGGGGTGAATTCACCCCTCCACTTT. Residues: CASSTQSTGVNSPLHF.